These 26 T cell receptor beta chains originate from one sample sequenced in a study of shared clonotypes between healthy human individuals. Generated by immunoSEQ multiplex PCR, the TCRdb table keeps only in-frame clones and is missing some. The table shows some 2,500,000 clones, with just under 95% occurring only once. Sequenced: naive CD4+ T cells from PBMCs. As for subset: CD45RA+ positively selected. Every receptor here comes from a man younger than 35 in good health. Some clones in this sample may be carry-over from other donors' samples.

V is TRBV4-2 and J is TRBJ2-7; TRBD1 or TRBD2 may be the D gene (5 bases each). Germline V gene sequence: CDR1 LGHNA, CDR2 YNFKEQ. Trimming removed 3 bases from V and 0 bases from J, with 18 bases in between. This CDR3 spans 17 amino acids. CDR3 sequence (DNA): TGTGCCAGCAGCCAGCATCGGGGCGGAGCAAGCTCCTACGAGCAGTACTTC. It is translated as CASSQHRGGASSYEQYF.

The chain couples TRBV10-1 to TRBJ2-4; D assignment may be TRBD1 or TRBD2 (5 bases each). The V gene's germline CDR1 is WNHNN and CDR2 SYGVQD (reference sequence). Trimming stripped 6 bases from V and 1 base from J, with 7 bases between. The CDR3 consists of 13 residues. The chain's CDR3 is CASSREAKNIQYF. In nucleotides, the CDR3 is TGCGCCAGCAGCAGGGAGGCCAAAAACATTCAGTACTTC.

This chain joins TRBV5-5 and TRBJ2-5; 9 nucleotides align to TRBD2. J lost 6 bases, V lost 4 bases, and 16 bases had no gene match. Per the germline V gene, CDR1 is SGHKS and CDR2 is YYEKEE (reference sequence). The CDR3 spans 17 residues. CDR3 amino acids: CASSPQLAGVYAKTQYF. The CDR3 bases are TGTGCCAGCAGCCCCCAGTTAGCGGGAGTTTATGCAAAGACCCAGTACTTC.

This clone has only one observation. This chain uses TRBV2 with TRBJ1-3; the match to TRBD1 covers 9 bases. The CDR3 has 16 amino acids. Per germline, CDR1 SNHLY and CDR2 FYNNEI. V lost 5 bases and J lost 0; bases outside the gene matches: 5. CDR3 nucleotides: TGTGCCAGCAGTCGGACAGGGGCGACCTCTGGAAACACCATATATTTT. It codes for CASSRTGATSGNTIYF.

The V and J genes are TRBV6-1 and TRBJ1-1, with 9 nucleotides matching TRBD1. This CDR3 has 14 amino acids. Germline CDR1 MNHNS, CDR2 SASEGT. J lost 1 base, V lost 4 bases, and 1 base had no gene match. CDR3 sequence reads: CASSAGQGNTEAFF. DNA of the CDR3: TGTGCCAGCAGTGCGGGACAGGGGAACACTGAAGCTTTCTTT.

This CDR3 reads CASSRIGTGVYEQYF. The CDR3 coding sequence is TGTGCCAGCTCACGTATCGGGACAGGGGTCTACGAGCAGTACTTC. The chain carries TRBV18 and TRBJ2-7; the match to TRBD1 covers 10 bases. The CDR3 has 15 residues. V was clipped by 4 bases and J by 3 bases; unmatched bases: 6. Germline CDR1 KGHSH, CDR2 LQKENI.

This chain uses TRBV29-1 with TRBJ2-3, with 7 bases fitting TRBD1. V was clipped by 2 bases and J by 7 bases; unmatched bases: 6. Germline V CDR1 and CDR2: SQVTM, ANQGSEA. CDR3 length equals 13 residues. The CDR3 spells CSVERGGRNTQYF. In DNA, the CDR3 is TGCAGCGTTGAACGAGGGGGCAGGAATACGCAGTATTTT.

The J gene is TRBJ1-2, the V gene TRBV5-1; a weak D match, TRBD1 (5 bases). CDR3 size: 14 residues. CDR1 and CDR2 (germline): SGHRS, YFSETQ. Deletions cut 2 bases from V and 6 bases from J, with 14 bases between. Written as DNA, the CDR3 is TGCGCCAGCAGCTTAGGGAGGTCGGGGGATGGCTACACCTTC. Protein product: CASSLGRSGDGYTF. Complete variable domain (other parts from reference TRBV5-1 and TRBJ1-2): KAGVTQTPRYLIKTRGQQVTLSCSPISGHRSVSWYQQTPGQGLQFLFEYFSETQRNKGNFPGRFSGRQFSNSRSEMNVSTLELGDSALYLCASSLGRSGDGYTFGSGTRLTVV.

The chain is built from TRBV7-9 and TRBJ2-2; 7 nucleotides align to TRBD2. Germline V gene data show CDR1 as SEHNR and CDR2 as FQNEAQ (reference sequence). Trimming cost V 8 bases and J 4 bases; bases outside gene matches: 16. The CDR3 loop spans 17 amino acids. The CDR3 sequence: CASYAKAREWSTGELFF. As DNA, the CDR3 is TGTGCCAGCTACGCCAAAGCGCGGGAGTGGAGCACCGGGGAGCTGTTTTTT.

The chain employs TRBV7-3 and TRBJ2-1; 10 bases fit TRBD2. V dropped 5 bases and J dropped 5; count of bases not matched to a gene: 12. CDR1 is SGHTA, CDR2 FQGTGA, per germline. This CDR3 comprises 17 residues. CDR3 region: CASSPALTSGAHNEQFF. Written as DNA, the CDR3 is TGTGCCAGCAGCCCAGCCCTAACTAGCGGGGCCCACAATGAGCAGTTCTTC.

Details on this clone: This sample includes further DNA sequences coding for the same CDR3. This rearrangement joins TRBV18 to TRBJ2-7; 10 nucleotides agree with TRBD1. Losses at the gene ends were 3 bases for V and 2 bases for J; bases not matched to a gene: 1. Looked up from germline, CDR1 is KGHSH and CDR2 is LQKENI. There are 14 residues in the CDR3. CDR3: CASSPGQGTYEQYF. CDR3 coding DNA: TGTGCCAGCTCACCGGGACAGGGGACCTACGAGCAGTACTTC.

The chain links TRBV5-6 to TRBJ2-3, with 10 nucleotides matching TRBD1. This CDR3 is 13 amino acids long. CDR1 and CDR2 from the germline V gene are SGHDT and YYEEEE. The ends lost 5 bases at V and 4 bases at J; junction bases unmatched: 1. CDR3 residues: CASRGQGADTQYF. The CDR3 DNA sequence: TGTGCCAGCAGAGGACAGGGGGCAGATACGCAGTATTTT.

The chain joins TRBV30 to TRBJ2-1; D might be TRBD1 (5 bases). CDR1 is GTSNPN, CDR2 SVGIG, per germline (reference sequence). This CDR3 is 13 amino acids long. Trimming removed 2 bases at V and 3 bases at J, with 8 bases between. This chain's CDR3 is CAWSPGHYNEQFF. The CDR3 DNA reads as TGTGCCTGGAGTCCTGGACACTACAATGAGCAGTTCTTC.

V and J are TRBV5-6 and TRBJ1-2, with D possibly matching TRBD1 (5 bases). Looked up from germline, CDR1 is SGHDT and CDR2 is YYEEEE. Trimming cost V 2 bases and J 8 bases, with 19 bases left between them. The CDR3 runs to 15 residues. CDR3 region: CASSFRDEWEIGYTF. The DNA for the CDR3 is TGTGCCAGCAGCTTCCGGGACGAATGGGAGATCGGCTACACCTTC.

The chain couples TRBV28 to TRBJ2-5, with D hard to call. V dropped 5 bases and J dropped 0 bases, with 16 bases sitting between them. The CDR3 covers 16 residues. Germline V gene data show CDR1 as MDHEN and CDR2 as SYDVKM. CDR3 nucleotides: TGTGCCAGCAGTGGGTCATTGTATCAGTACCAAGAGACCCAGTACTTC. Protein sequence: CASSGSLYQYQETQYF. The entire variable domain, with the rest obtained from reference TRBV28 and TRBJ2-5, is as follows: DVKVTQSSRYLVKRTGEKVFLECVQDMDHENMFWYRQDPGLGLRLIYFSYDVKMKEKGDIPEGYSVSREKKERFSLILESASTNQTSMYLCASSGSLYQYQETQYFGPGTRLLVL.

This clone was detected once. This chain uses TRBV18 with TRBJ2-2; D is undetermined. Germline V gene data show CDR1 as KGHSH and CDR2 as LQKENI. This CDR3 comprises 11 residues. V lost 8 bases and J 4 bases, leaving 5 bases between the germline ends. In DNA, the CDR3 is TGTGCCAGCGCAACCACCGGGGAGCTGTTTTTT. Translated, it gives CASATTGELFF.

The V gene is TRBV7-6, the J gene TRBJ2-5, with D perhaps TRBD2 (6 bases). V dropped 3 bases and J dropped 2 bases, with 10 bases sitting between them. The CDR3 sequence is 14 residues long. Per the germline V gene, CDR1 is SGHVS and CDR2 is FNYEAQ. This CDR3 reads CASSFGGAQETQYF. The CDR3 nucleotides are TGTGCCAGCAGCTTCGGGGGAGCACAAGAGACCCAGTACTTC.

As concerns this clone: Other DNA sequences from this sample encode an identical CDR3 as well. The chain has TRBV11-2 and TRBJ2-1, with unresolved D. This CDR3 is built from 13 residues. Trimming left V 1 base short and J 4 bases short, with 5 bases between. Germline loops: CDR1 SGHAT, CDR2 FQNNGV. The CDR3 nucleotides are TGTGCCAGCAGCTTAGGCCAGTACAATGAGCAGTTCTTC. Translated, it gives CASSLGQYNEQFF.

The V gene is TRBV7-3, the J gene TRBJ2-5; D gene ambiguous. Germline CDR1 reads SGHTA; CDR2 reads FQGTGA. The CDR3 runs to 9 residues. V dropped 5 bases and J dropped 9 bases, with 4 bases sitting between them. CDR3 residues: CASSLSQYF. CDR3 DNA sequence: TGTGCCAGCAGCCTTTCCCAGTACTTC. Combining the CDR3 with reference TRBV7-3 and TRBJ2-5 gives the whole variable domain GAGVSQTPSNKVTEKGKYVELRCDPISGHTALYWYRQSLGQGPEFLIYFQGTGAADDSGLPNDRFFAVRPEGSVSTLKIQRTERGDSAVYLCASSLSQYFGPGTRLLVL.

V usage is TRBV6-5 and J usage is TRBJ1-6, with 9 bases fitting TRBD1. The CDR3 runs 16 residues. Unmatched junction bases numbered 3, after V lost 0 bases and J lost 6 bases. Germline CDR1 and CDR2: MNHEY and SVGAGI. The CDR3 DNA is TGTGCCAGCAGTTACTCGCAACAGGGGGCTAATTCACCCCTCCACTTT. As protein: CASSYSQQGANSPLHF.

CDR3 residues: CASRGNRDRLGENTEAFF. DNA for the CDR3: TGTGCCAGCAGAGGAAACCGGGACAGGTTGGGGGAAAACACTGAAGCTTTCTTT. V gene TRBV2 combines with J gene TRBJ1-1; TRBD1 matches at 8 bases. J lost 2 bases, V lost 6 bases, and 17 bases had no gene match. Germline loops: CDR1 SNHLY, CDR2 FYNNEI. This CDR3 contains 18 residues.

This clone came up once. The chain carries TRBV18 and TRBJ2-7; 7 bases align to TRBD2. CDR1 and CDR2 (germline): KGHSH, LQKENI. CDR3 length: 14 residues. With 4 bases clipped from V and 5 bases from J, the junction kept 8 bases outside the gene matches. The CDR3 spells CASSQAGLSDEQYF. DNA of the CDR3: TGTGCCAGCTCACAAGCGGGGCTGAGCGACGAGCAGTACTTC.

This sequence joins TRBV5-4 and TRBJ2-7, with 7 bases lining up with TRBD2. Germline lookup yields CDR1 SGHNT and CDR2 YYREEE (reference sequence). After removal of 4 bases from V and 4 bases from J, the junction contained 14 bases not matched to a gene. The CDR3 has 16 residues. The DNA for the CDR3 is TGTGCCAGCAGCACCGCCACCGGGACGGGACTATACGAGCAGTACTTC. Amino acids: CASSTATGTGLYEQYF.

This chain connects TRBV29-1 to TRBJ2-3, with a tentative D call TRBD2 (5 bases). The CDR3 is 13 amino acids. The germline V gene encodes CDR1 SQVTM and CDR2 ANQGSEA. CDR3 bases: TGCGGAACCCGGGGTCTCCTCACAGATACGCAGTATTTT. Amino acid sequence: CGTRGLLTDTQYF.

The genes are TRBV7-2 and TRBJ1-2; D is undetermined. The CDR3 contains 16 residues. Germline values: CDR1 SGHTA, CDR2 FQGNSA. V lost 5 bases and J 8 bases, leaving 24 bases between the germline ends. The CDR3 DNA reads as TGTGCCAGCAGCGCATTTCGAGGCAGCCAGGCCTCGGGCTACACCTTC. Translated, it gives CASSAFRGSQASGYTF.

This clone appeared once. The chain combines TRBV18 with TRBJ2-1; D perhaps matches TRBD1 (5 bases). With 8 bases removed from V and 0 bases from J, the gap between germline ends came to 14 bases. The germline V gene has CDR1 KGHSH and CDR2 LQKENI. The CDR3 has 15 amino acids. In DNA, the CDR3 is TGTGCCAGCCTAACCCGACAGAGCTCCTACAATGAGCAGTTCTTC. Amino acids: CASLTRQSSYNEQFF. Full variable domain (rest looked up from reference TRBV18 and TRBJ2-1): NAGVMQNPRHLVRRRGQEARLRCSPMKGHSHVYWYRQLPEEGLKFMVYLQKENIIDESGMPKERFSAEFPKEGPSILRIQQVVRGDSAAYFCASLTRQSSYNEQFFGPGTRLTVL.